These 26 T cell receptor beta chains were all obtained from the same sample, sequenced in a study of blood T cell repertoires in COVID-19. This table comes from immunoSEQ multiplex PCR, and its TCRdb copy is limited to in-frame clones, with some not included. The data contain roughly 220,000 clones, approximately 86% of them singletons. Sample: peripheral blood. These receptors originate from a woman aged 50 to 65 with COVID-19, enrolled during active disease.

In this sample, this clone turned up a few times. The V gene is TRBV2, the J gene TRBJ1-5; 8 nucleotides agree with TRBD1. Germline trimming cut 6 bases from V and 2 bases from J; bases unmatched to any gene: 6. CDR1 is SNHLY, CDR2 FYNNEI, per germline. The length of the CDR3 is 15 residues. The CDR3 sequence: CASRGGQAGNQPQHF. CDR3 sequence (DNA): TGTGCCAGCAGGGGGGGACAGGCGGGCAATCAGCCCCAGCATTTT.

A word on this clone: Within the sample, other DNA sequences also encode this same CDR3. The V gene is TRBV10-3, the J gene TRBJ1-5; TRBD1 matches 9 bases. This CDR3 comprises 15 residues. Germline V gives CDR1 ENHRY, CDR2 SYGVKD. With V trimmed by 4 bases and J by 0 bases, 1 base remained unmatched. The CDR3 loop reads CAISGTGDSNQPQHF. As DNA, the CDR3 is TGTGCCATCAGTGGGACAGGGGATAGCAATCAGCCCCAGCATTTT.

V gene TRBV13 combines with J gene TRBJ1-1; tentative D call: TRBD1 (5 bases). Trimming removed 8 bases from V and 3 bases from J, with 16 bases in between. CDR3 size: 14 residues. Germline-derived CDR1 and CDR2 are PRHDT and FYEKMQ (reference sequence). The CDR3 loop reads CASWRPGGYTEAFF. The CDR3 nucleotides read TGTGCCAGCTGGAGACCCGGGGGGTACACTGAAGCTTTCTTT.

The chain is built from TRBV19 and TRBJ1-5, with D perhaps TRBD1 (5 bases). This CDR3 region has 14 residues. V was pared by 6 bases and J by 0 bases, with 9 bases between. CDR1 and CDR2 (germline): LNHDA, SQIVND (reference sequence). The CDR3 DNA follows: TGTGCCAGTAGCGACAGCGATAGCAATCAGCCCCAGCATTTT. Residues: CASSDSDSNQPQHF.

V usage is TRBV24-1 and J usage is TRBJ1-1; no firm D call. The germline V and J ends were trimmed by 4 bases and 9 bases, with 14 bases remaining between them. From germline, CDR1 is KGHDR and CDR2 SFDVKD. CDR3 length: 13 residues. In DNA form, the CDR3 reads TGTGCCACCAGTGAATCCTTGACAAGTAAAGCTTTCTTT. This sequence encodes CATSESLTSKAFF.

The chain has TRBV9 and TRBJ2-2; 10 bases agree with TRBD2. Germline-derived CDR1 and CDR2 are SGDLS and YYNGEE. V shed 0 bases and J 6 bases; nucleotides not matched to a gene: 8. CDR3 length: 17 residues. CDR3: CASSVVTSGVLPGELFF. CDR3 DNA sequence: TGTGCCAGCAGCGTAGTAACTAGCGGGGTTTTGCCCGGGGAGCTGTTTTTT.

V usage is TRBV9 and J usage is TRBJ1-3; D gene uncertain. The germline V and J ends were trimmed by 6 bases and 0 bases, with 13 bases remaining between them. This CDR3 is 15 amino acids long. The germline V gene has CDR1 SGDLS and CDR2 YYNGEE. The CDR3 sequence is CASTAQKSSGNTIYF. As DNA, the CDR3 is TGTGCCAGCACCGCACAGAAAAGCTCTGGAAACACCATATATTTT.

The V gene is TRBV21-1, the J gene TRBJ2-2; the table's D call, TRBD1, has no DNA check behind it. TRBV21-1 is a documented pseudogene. CDR3 length equals 18 residues. This CDR3 is CASRYLRDRGWFTGELFF. The CDR3 DNA sequence: TGTGCCAGCAGATACCTCCGGGACAGGGGGTGGTTTACCGGGGAGCTGTTTTTT.

This clone was observed a single time. The gene calls are TRBV30 and TRBJ2-1; weak D call: TRBD1 (6 bases). This CDR3 region has 14 residues. The V end lost 1 base, the J end lost 7 bases, and 14 bases lay between the germline ends. Germline V gene data show CDR1 as GTSNPN and CDR2 as SVGIG (reference sequence). The CDR3, as DNA: TGTGCCTGGAGTGGTGGCAGGGGAAAAAATGAGCAGTTCTTC. It is translated as CAWSGGRGKNEQFF.

The V and J genes are TRBV7-9 and TRBJ1-4, with TRBD1 identical over 8 bases. This CDR3 comprises 15 residues. V gave up 7 bases and J gave up 12 bases; unmatched junction bases: 16. Per germline, CDR1 SEHNR and CDR2 FQNEAQ (reference sequence). CDR3 protein: CASTPTGQGAGELFF. The CDR3 DNA reads TGTGCCAGCACGCCGACGGGGCAGGGGGCCGGAGAACTGTTTTTT.

The CDR3 sequence is CASSIEWSRTGAVYEQYF. The CDR3 DNA reads TGTGCCAGTAGTATAGAGTGGTCCAGAACAGGGGCGGTCTACGAGCAGTACTTC. The V call is TRBV19, the J call TRBJ2-7; 7 bases map to TRBD1. The CDR3 has 18 residues. With 0 bases clipped from V and 3 bases from J, the junction kept 14 bases outside the gene matches. Germline loops: CDR1 LNHDA, CDR2 SQIVND (reference sequence).

This clone came up once. V usage is TRBV19 and J usage is TRBJ1-6; 7 bases line up with TRBD1. The germline V gene has CDR1 LNHDA and CDR2 SQIVND (reference sequence). V dropped 2 bases and J dropped 9; count of bases not matched to a gene: 1. The CDR3 has 13 amino acids. The CDR3 sequence is CASSITGVSPLHF. The DNA of the CDR3 is TGTGCCAGTAGTATAACAGGGGTTTCACCCCTCCACTTT. The entire variable domain, with the rest obtained from reference TRBV19 and TRBJ1-6, is as follows: DGGITQSPKYLFRKEGQNVTLSCEQNLNHDAMYWYRQDPGQGLRLIYYSQIVNDFQKGDIAEGYSVSREKKESFPLTVTSAQKNPTAFYLCASSITGVSPLHFGNGTRLTVT.

The CDR3 region is CATSRDRVSTNEKLFF. The DNA of the CDR3 is TGTGCCACCAGCAGAGACCGAGTTTCAACTAATGAAAAACTGTTTTTT. The rearrangement uses TRBV15 and TRBJ1-4, with D uncertain. This CDR3 region has 16 residues. V shed 0 bases and J shed 0 bases, with 8 bases lying between them. Looked up from germline, CDR1 is LNHNV and CDR2 is YYDKDF (reference sequence).

V gene TRBV10-3 combines with J gene TRBJ1-2, with 8 bases matching TRBD1. This CDR3 has 14 residues. V gave up 4 bases and J gave up 3 bases; unmatched junction bases: 4. The germline CDR1 and CDR2 sequences are ENHRY and SYGVKD. This chain's CDR3 is CAISALTGDYGYTF. As DNA, the CDR3 is TGTGCCATCAGTGCTCTGACAGGGGACTATGGCTACACCTTC.

The chain combines TRBV19 with TRBJ1-5; TRBD1 aligns across 9 bases. The CDR3 has 17 amino acids. The V gene's germline CDR1 is LNHDA and CDR2 SQIVND (reference sequence). The trim removed 4 bases at V and 7 bases at J, leaving 14 bases unmatched. The CDR3 reads CASSTPPGTGPNQPQHF. The CDR3 region has the DNA TGTGCCAGTAGTACTCCTCCCGGGACAGGGCCCAACCAGCCCCAGCATTTT.

J is TRBJ2-3 and V is TRBV7-6; TRBD2 is a possible D gene (6 bases). The germline V gene encodes CDR1 SGHVS and CDR2 FNYEAQ. This CDR3 region has 15 residues. Trimming removed 5 bases at V and 2 bases at J, with 14 bases between. The CDR3 loop is CASSARDFSTDTQYF. As DNA, the CDR3 is TGTGCCAGCAGCGCCCGGGACTTCTCCACAGATACGCAGTATTTT.

Only one count was recorded for this clone. The chain combines TRBV3-1 (or the pseudogene TRBV3-2) with TRBJ2-6, with TRBD2 matching 12 bases. Germline V lookup: CDR1 LGHDT, CDR2 YNNKEL (reference sequence). The J segment lost 0 bases and the V segment lost 4 bases, leaving 4 bases of the junction unmatched. The CDR3 has 18 amino acids. CDR3 DNA: TGTGCCAGCAGCCCGACGGGACTAGCGGGCTCTGGGGCCAACGTCCTGACTTTC. Amino acids: CASSPTGLAGSGANVLTF.

The rearrangement joins TRBV29-1 to TRBJ2-1; perhaps TRBD1 as D (6 bases). The germline CDR1 and CDR2 sequences are SQVTM and ANQGSEA. This CDR3 contains 17 residues. V was trimmed by 5 bases and J by 4 bases, leaving 24 bases between them. The CDR3 spells CSVLIQGFSFVYNEQFF. The CDR3 DNA reads as TGCAGCGTTTTAATACAGGGATTCTCCTTTGTTTACAATGAGCAGTTCTTC.

V usage is TRBV15 and J usage is TRBJ1-2, with 9 nucleotides matching TRBD1. The CDR3 runs to 13 residues. Germline loops: CDR1 LNHNV, CDR2 YYDKDF (reference sequence). With 3 bases clipped from V and 5 bases from J, the junction kept 1 base outside the gene matches. The CDR3 loop is CATSRGQGYGYTF. CDR3 coding DNA: TGTGCCACCAGCAGGGGACAGGGATATGGCTACACCTTC.

The chain has TRBV9 and TRBJ2-7, with D possibly being TRBD2 (6 bases). The CDR3 covers 14 residues. V was trimmed by 0 bases and J by 6 bases, leaving 13 bases between them. CDR1 SGDLS and CDR2 YYNGEE come from the germline V gene. The CDR3 DNA follows: TGTGCCAGCAGCGTAGATGGAGGGTTTGGCGAGCAGTACTTC. Encoded protein: CASSVDGGFGEQYF.

This chain connects TRBV3-1 (or the pseudogene TRBV3-2) to TRBJ1-2; weak D call: TRBD1 (6 bases). Per germline, CDR1 LGHDT and CDR2 YNNKEL (reference sequence). This CDR3 comprises 14 residues. V lost 0 bases and J lost 9, with 14 bases in between. The CDR3 DNA sequence: TGTGCCAGCAGCCAAGAGGCGCTAAGGGGGAGCTACACCTTC. Amino acids: CASSQEALRGSYTF.

The chain combines TRBV7-2 with TRBJ2-5, with D possibly being TRBD1 (6 bases). The CDR3 is 16 amino acids. Between the trimmed V and J ends, which lost 1 base and 5 bases, there was a span of 17 bases. Germline loops: CDR1 SGHTA, CDR2 FQGNSA. The CDR3 DNA reads TGTGCCAGCAGCTTAGGAGGGGGAACTCCAAGGGAGACCCAGTACTTC. The encoded protein is CASSLGGGTPRETQYF.

This clone occurred a few times. The gene calls are TRBV5-6 and TRBJ1-3; D ambiguous. The germline V gene has CDR1 SGHDT and CDR2 YYEEEE. The CDR3 is 16 residues long. The V end was cut by 0 bases, the J end by 0 bases, with 10 bases between. DNA of the CDR3: TGTGCCAGCAGCTTGGTAGCCGGGAGCTCTGGAAACACCATATATTTT. Translated, it gives CASSLVAGSSGNTIYF.

The chain has TRBV24-1 and TRBJ2-3; 9 bases fit TRBD2. V was pared by 0 bases and J by 2 bases, with 5 bases of the junction left unmatched. CDR3 length: 17 residues. CDR1 is KGHDR, CDR2 SFDVKD, per germline. CDR3 residues: CATSDLASGDFTDTQYF. CDR3 in DNA: TGTGCCACCAGTGATTTGGCTAGCGGGGATTTCACAGATACGCAGTATTTT.

The chain carries TRBV10-3 and TRBJ1-5; D is undetermined. V was trimmed by 0 bases and J by 8 bases, leaving 8 bases between them. CDR3 length: 13 residues. In germline, CDR1 is ENHRY, CDR2 SYGVKD. The CDR3 loop is CAISESGSEPQHF. The CDR3 region has the DNA TGTGCCATCAGTGAGTCGGGGAGCGAGCCCCAGCATTTT.

V usage is TRBV11-2 and J usage is TRBJ2-1; 11 positions match TRBD2. J was trimmed by 7 bases and V by 3 bases; bases with no gene match: 8. The germline gives CDR1 SGHAT, CDR2 FQNNGV. The CDR3 is made up of 16 amino acids. The CDR3 spells CASSFGLAGGQNEQFF. Written as DNA, the CDR3 is TGTGCCAGCAGCTTCGGCCTAGCGGGGGGACAGAATGAGCAGTTCTTC.